The 30 T cell receptor beta chains given below trace back to one sample, sequenced in a study of blood T cell repertoires in COVID-19. TCRdb's copy holds only in-frame clones and misses some; the assay was immunoSEQ multiplex PCR. The sample consists of some 63,000 clones, around three quarters of them appearing once. The sequencing sample was made of peripheral blood. The receptor source for this set is a human donor in a cohort sampled during active COVID-19.

This clone was seen once. This chain links TRBV30 with TRBJ2-7; TRBD2 might be the D (7 bases). Germline lookup yields CDR1 GTSNPN and CDR2 SVGIG (reference sequence). Trimming shortened V by 2 bases and J by 7 bases, and 18 bases separated the two germline ends. The CDR3 sequence is 14 residues long. CDR3 DNA: TGTGCCTGGAGTCTAGGGGGGGGGTCTCGGGAGCAGTACTTC. This translates into CAWSLGGGSREQYF.

This clone was recorded only once. The chain uses TRBV19 and TRBJ1-5; 8 bases line up with TRBD1. V dropped 6 bases and J dropped 4; count of bases not matched to a gene: 2. Germline V lookup: CDR1 LNHDA, CDR2 SQIVND (reference sequence). The CDR3 sequence is 13 residues long. The CDR3 sequence: CASRTGANQPQHF. The CDR3 DNA is TGTGCCAGTAGGACAGGGGCTAATCAGCCCCAGCATTTT.

The chain couples TRBV13 to TRBJ1-2, with D possibly being TRBD1 (6 bases). Per the germline V gene, CDR1 is PRHDT and CDR2 is FYEKMQ (reference sequence). V shed 8 bases and J shed 1 base, with 14 bases lying between them. The CDR3 is made up of 14 amino acids. The CDR3 spells CASHPDSRNYGYTF. Here the CDR3 DNA reads TGTGCCAGCCACCCGGACAGCCGTAACTATGGCTACACCTTC.

The chain joins TRBV19 to TRBJ2-5; maybe TRBD2 (5 bases). V was trimmed by 7 bases and J by 1 base, leaving 19 bases between them. Per germline, CDR1 LNHDA and CDR2 SQIVND (reference sequence). The CDR3 is made up of 16 amino acids. As DNA, the CDR3 is TGTGCCAGTAATCGAGGGCAGCCCGAGTTCCAAGAGACCCAGTACTTC. This codes for CASNRGQPEFQETQYF.

The rearrangement joins TRBV15 to TRBJ2-1, with 11 bases matching TRBD2. The CDR3 extends over 17 amino acids. The germline gives CDR1 LNHNV, CDR2 YYDKDF (reference sequence). Trimming took 5 bases from V and 5 from J; bases not matched to a gene: 11. In DNA, the CDR3 is TGTGCCACCAGCGGTATACAGATACTAGCGGGGGACAATGAGCAGTTCTTC. The encoded protein is CATSGIQILAGDNEQFF.

The rearrangement uses TRBV7-8 and TRBJ2-1; TRBD2 agrees at 12 bases. V gave up 2 bases and J gave up 0 bases; unmatched junction bases: 11. Germline CDR1 reads SGHVS; CDR2 reads FQNEAQ. CDR3 length: 20 amino acids. The CDR3: CASSLSSSGRVGLSYNEQFF. The DNA of the CDR3 is TGTGCCAGCAGCTTATCTTCTAGCGGGAGGGTGGGACTCTCCTACAATGAGCAGTTCTTC.

The chain carries TRBV3-1 (or the pseudogene TRBV3-2) and TRBJ1-3, with 8 nucleotides matching TRBD1. CDR3 length: 13 residues. The J segment lost 8 bases and the V segment lost 8 bases, leaving 8 bases of the junction unmatched. CDR1 LGHDT and CDR2 YNNKEL come from the germline V gene (reference sequence). CDR3 coding DNA: TGTGCCAGCGCGCAGGGGGCAGGGGACACCATATATTTT. Protein: CASAQGAGDTIYF.

This chain joins TRBV18 and TRBJ1-1, with a tentative D call TRBD1 (5 bases). The germline gives CDR1 KGHSH, CDR2 LQKENI. The germline V and J ends were trimmed by 5 bases and 1 base, with 14 bases remaining between them. The CDR3 has 15 residues. CDR3 sequence (DNA): TGTGCCAGCTCATCAGGGCGAAGGGGGAACACTGAAGCTTTCTTT. Its translation: CASSSGRRGNTEAFF. Filled out from reference TRBV18 and TRBJ1-1, the complete variable domain reads NAGVMQNPRHLVRRRGQEARLRCSPMKGHSHVYWYRQLPEEGLKFMVYLQKENIIDESGMPKERFSAEFPKEGPSILRIQQVVRGDSAAYFCASSSGRRGNTEAFFGQGTRLTVV.

The V gene is TRBV5-5, the J gene TRBJ2-1; 7 positions agree with TRBD1. J lost 11 bases, V lost 3 bases, and 2 bases had no gene match. The CDR3 length is 11 residues. Germline CDR1 is SGHKS and CDR2 is YYEKEE (reference sequence). The CDR3, as DNA: TGTGCCAGCAGCTCGACAGGGCAGCAGTTCTTC. It yields the protein CASSSTGQQFF.

The gene calls are TRBV14 and TRBJ1-1; no clear D gene. The CDR3 consists of 15 residues. Germline lookup yields CDR1 SGHDN and CDR2 FVKESK. V was trimmed by 1 base and J by 0 bases, leaving 9 bases between them. CDR3 protein: CASSQAKILNTEAFF. The CDR3, as DNA: TGTGCCAGCAGCCAAGCTAAGATATTGAACACTGAAGCTTTCTTT.

The genes are TRBV7-8 and TRBJ1-1; 11 bases line up with TRBD1. Germline V gene sequence: CDR1 SGHVS, CDR2 FQNEAQ. After removal of 4 bases from V and 4 bases from J, the junction contained 20 bases not matched to a gene. The CDR3 extends over 20 amino acids. The CDR3 reads CASSSTGTGGRRGWSTEAFF. CDR3 sequence (DNA): TGTGCCAGCAGCTCCACCGGGACAGGGGGGCGTCGCGGTTGGAGCACTGAAGCTTTCTTT.

The CDR3 region is CASSEAAGRNEKLFF. The CDR3, as DNA: TGTGCCAGCAGTGAAGCGGCAGGGCGAAACGAAAAACTGTTTTTT. The chain combines TRBV25-1 with TRBJ1-4, with D possibly being TRBD1 (5 bases). From germline, CDR1 is MGHDK and CDR2 SYGVNS. This CDR3 has 15 residues. V shed 2 bases and J shed 8 bases, with 15 bases lying between them. The variable domain in full, with the rest retrieved from reference TRBV25-1 and TRBJ1-4, is EADIYQTPRYLVIGTGKKITLECSQTMGHDKMYWYQQDPGMELHLIHYSYGVNSTEKGDLSSESTVSRIRTEHFPLTLESARPSHTSQYLCASSEAAGRNEKLFFGSGTQLSVL.

This chain uses TRBV4-3 with TRBJ2-3; tentative D call: TRBD2 (5 bases). CDR3 length: 15 residues. From germline, CDR1 is LGHNA and CDR2 YSLEER. Trimming stripped 1 base from V and 3 bases from J, with 11 bases between. The DNA of the CDR3 is TGCGCCAGCAGCCAAGTCAACGGGAAGACAGATACGCAGTATTTT. It is translated as CASSQVNGKTDTQYF.

The chain is built from TRBV6-5 and TRBJ2-3; 7 bases align to TRBD1. V dropped 6 bases and J dropped 2; count of bases not matched to a gene: 8. The CDR3 runs to 15 residues. Germline V CDR1 and CDR2: MNHEY, SVGAGI. CDR3: CASRTTGVNTDTQYF. The CDR3 DNA reads TGTGCCAGCAGGACTACAGGGGTCAACACAGATACGCAGTATTTT.

The V call is TRBV27, the J call TRBJ1-1, with unresolved D. The CDR3 totals 13 residues. V lost 3 bases and J 8 bases, leaving 13 bases between the germline ends. CDR1 is MNHEY, CDR2 SMNVEV, per germline (reference sequence). The chain's CDR3 is CASSFNGIIEAFF. CDR3 coding DNA: TGTGCCAGCAGTTTTAACGGGATTATCGAAGCTTTCTTT.

The DNA for the CDR3 is TGTGCCAGCAGTTCGGTCGGGGGTCGAGGACAGCCCCAGCATTTT. This encodes CASSSVGGRGQPQHF. This chain uses TRBV28 with TRBJ1-5; D perhaps matches TRBD1 (5 bases). V lost 4 bases, J lost 7 bases, and 17 bases lay in between. This CDR3 has 15 amino acids. Germline V lookup: CDR1 MDHEN, CDR2 SYDVKM.

This clone was seen only a few times. The chain uses TRBV3-1 (or the pseudogene TRBV3-2) and TRBJ2-3; tentative D call: TRBD2 (6 bases). CDR1 is LGHDT, CDR2 YNNKEL, per germline (reference sequence). This CDR3 has 14 residues. The ends were cut back, 4 bases at V and 2 bases at J, with 10 bases in the middle. The CDR3 region has the DNA TGTGCCAGCAGCCTCCTAGCGCCCACAGATACGCAGTATTTT. Translating it yields CASSLLAPTDTQYF.

V and J are TRBV11-3 and TRBJ2-2, with TRBD1 identical over 9 bases. Germline assignment: CDR1 SGHNT and CDR2 YENEEA. J lost 7 bases, V lost 5 bases, and 5 bases had no gene match. The CDR3 contains 14 residues. In nucleotides, the CDR3 is TGTGCCAGCAGCCGACAGGGGGTCAACGGGGAGCTGTTTTTT. This encodes CASSRQGVNGELFF.

This clone came up a few times. The chain recombines TRBV5-6 with TRBJ1-1, with 8 bases lining up with TRBD1. The CDR3 consists of 16 residues. Germline V gives CDR1 SGHDT, CDR2 YYEEEE. The V segment lost 0 bases and the J segment 3 bases; nucleotides outside the gene matches: 7. The CDR3 sequence: CASSLGVTGADTEAFF. CDR3 nucleotides: TGTGCCAGCAGCTTGGGGGTGACAGGGGCGGACACTGAAGCTTTCTTT. The complete variable domain, with remaining parts taken from reference TRBV5-6 and TRBJ1-1, reads DAGVTQSPTHLIKTRGQQVTLRCSPKSGHDTVSWYQQALGQGPQFIFQYYEEEERQRGNFPDRFSGHQFPNYSSELNVNALLLGDSALYLCASSLGVTGADTEAFFGQGTRLTVV.

V is TRBV19 and J is TRBJ2-2; 9 bases agree with TRBD1. The CDR3 extends over 15 amino acids. The junction had 6 bases not matched to a gene; V was cut back by 7 bases and J by 3 bases. CDR1 and CDR2 (germline): LNHDA, SQIVND (reference sequence). In nucleotides, the CDR3 is TGTGCCAGTATGGGACAGGGAGGTTACACCGGGGAGCTGTTTTTT. Protein product: CASMGQGGYTGELFF.

The rearrangement joins TRBV6-2 or TRBV6-3 to TRBJ2-5, with D maybe TRBD1 (5 bases). Trimming left V 2 bases short and J 5 bases short, with 6 bases between. The length of the CDR3 is 12 residues. CDR1 is MNHEY and CDR2 is SVGEGT in the germline V gene. CDR3 sequence (DNA): TGTGCCAGCAGTTACAGGGGCGAGACCCAGTACTTC. Amino acids: CASSYRGETQYF.

The V gene is TRBV2, the J gene TRBJ2-2; D is perhaps TRBD2 (5 bases). The CDR3 is 13 amino acids. The V end lost 6 bases, the J end lost 1 base, and 6 bases lay between the germline ends. The germline V gene encodes CDR1 SNHLY and CDR2 FYNNEI. Here the CDR3 DNA reads TGTGCCAGCAGGAGGGAGAACACCGGGGAGCTGTTTTTT. Its protein product is CASRRENTGELFF.

V gene TRBV2 combines with J gene TRBJ2-1; 10 nucleotides line up with TRBD2. Per the germline V gene, CDR1 is SNHLY and CDR2 is FYNNEI. The length of the CDR3 is 15 residues. Losses at the gene ends were 3 bases for V and 3 bases for J; bases not matched to a gene: 2. The CDR3 DNA is TGTGCCAGCAGTGAGTGGACTAGCGGCTACAATGAGCAGTTCTTC. Its translation: CASSEWTSGYNEQFF.

This chain connects TRBV27 to TRBJ2-3; a weak D match, TRBD2 (6 bases). Trimming took off 2 bases at V and 5 bases at J, with 8 bases between the two ends. The germline gives CDR1 MNHEY, CDR2 SMNVEV (reference sequence). The CDR3 consists of 13 residues. CDR3 in DNA: TGTGCCAGCAGTTTAACTAGCCTAGATACGCAGTATTTT. Encoded protein: CASSLTSLDTQYF.

The gene calls are TRBV19 and TRBJ2-1, with 7 bases identical to TRBD1. Trimming at V came to 3 bases and at J to 12 bases, leaving 5 bases not matched to a gene. The germline gives CDR1 LNHDA, CDR2 SQIVND (reference sequence). There are 12 residues in the CDR3. The CDR3 is CASSIGAGGQFF. CDR3 DNA: TGTGCCAGTAGTATTGGGGCAGGGGGGCAGTTCTTC.

V is TRBV19 and J is TRBJ2-2, with D possibly matching TRBD2 (5 bases). The CDR3 runs 14 residues. Deletions cut 7 bases from V and 3 bases from J, with 12 bases between. CDR1 is LNHDA, CDR2 SQIVND, per germline (reference sequence). The CDR3 sequence: CASIVREHTGELFF. The CDR3 DNA is TGTGCCAGTATCGTGAGGGAACACACCGGGGAGCTGTTTTTT.

This clone was counted a few times. CDR3 bases: TGTGCCAGCAGCTTTCTTAATGAAAAACTGTTTTTT. It codes for CASSFLNEKLFF. The chain is built from TRBV28 and TRBJ1-4, with unresolved D. V gave up 6 bases and J gave up 4 bases, with 6 bases separating them. Germline V CDR1 and CDR2: MDHEN, SYDVKM. This CDR3 spans 12 amino acids. Complete variable domain (other parts from reference TRBV28 and TRBJ1-4): DVKVTQSSRYLVKRTGEKVFLECVQDMDHENMFWYRQDPGLGLRLIYFSYDVKMKEKGDIPEGYSVSREKKERFSLILESASTNQTSMYLCASSFLNEKLFFGSGTQLSVL.

The chain joins TRBV24-1 to TRBJ2-2, with 10 positions matching TRBD1. The V and J ends lost 0 bases and 2 bases, in that order; junction bases with no gene match: 14. Germline loops: CDR1 KGHDR, CDR2 SFDVKD. The CDR3 spans 21 residues. CDR3 DNA: TGTGCCACCAGTGATTTGCGAGACAGGGGGCGCGTAATAGATAACACCGGGGAGCTGTTTTTT. Translated: CATSDLRDRGRVIDNTGELFF.

In nucleotides, the CDR3 is TGTGCCAGCAGTGAAACCCGGGGAAGGGCTGACGAGCAGTACTTC. This gives the protein CASSETRGRADEQYF. The genes are TRBV2 and TRBJ2-7; weak D call: TRBD2 (5 bases). V lost 2 bases and J 5 bases, leaving 16 bases between the germline ends. The CDR3 consists of 15 residues. Germline-derived CDR1 and CDR2 are SNHLY and FYNNEI.

CDR3 coding DNA: TGTGCCAGCAGCCGCCGACTCTCCTCTGGAAACACCATATATTTT. Protein product: CASSRRLSSGNTIYF. The rearrangement uses TRBV3-1 (or the pseudogene TRBV3-2) and TRBJ1-3; D not resolved. This CDR3 has 15 residues. V lost 4 bases to trimming and J lost 0 bases, with 10 bases between them. Germline V gives CDR1 LGHDT, CDR2 YNNKEL (reference sequence).